This is a list of T cell receptor beta chains from one sample in a study of shared clonotypes between healthy human individuals. Using immunoSEQ multiplex PCR, the repertoire was profiled, and TCRdb retains in-frame clones only, with some absent. There are 470,000 or so clones in the sample; over 75% occur only once, and about 12% lies in the top ten. The sample consisted of PBMCs. The receptor source for this set is a woman aged 40 to 55 in good health. Some clones in this sample may be carry-over from other donors' samples. Each CDR3 is given with its conserved first and last residue. A D gene is named only where the DNA matches it firmly.

TGCAGCATTGTCCTAACCCGGGGTGGGATTGAAGCCTTCTTT	CSIVLTRGGIEAFF	TRBV29-1	TRBJ1-1	.
TGTGCCAGCAGCGTAGGGGCCGGGTCCACTGAAGCTTTCTTT	CASSVGAGSTEAFF	TRBV9	TRBJ1-1	.
TGTGCCAGTAGTAAAGACAGGGCTTCGAACGAGCAGTACTTC	CASSKDRASNEQYF	TRBV19	TRBJ2-7	TRBD1
TGTGCCAGCAGGGAAACGTCCGGGGAGCTGTTTTTT	CASRETSGELFF	TRBV2	TRBJ2-2	.
TGCAGCGTTGTTCCCCAGGGACAGACCCAGTACTTC	CSVVPQGQTQYF	TRBV29-1	TRBJ2-5	.
TGTGCCAGCAGCTCATTTACTAGCGGGAGTGATGAGCAGTTCTTC	CASSSFTSGSDEQFF	TRBV7-9	TRBJ2-1	TRBD2
TGTGCCAGCAGTGGCGAGAGGGGACGTACCGGGGAGCTGTTTTTT	CASSGERGRTGELFF	TRBV2	TRBJ2-2	.
TGCGCCAGCAGCTTGGAAGCGGAAGAGACCCAGTACTTC	CASSLEAEETQYF	TRBV5-1	TRBJ2-5	.
TGTGCCAGCAGTTACCTACAGGGGATCTACGAGCAGTACTTC	CASSYLQGIYEQYF	TRBV6-6	TRBJ2-7	TRBD1
TGTGCCAGCAAGAATGAGGGCCCCACAGATACGCAGTATTTT	CASKNEGPTDTQYF	TRBV27	TRBJ2-3	.
TGTGCCAGCAGCCACCCAGCAGCGGGCGAGCAGTACTTC	CASSHPAAGEQYF	TRBV5-6	TRBJ2-7	.
TGCGCCAGCAGCCAAGGCCTGGGGGGAGAGACCCAGTACTTC	CASSQGLGGETQYF	TRBV4-3	TRBJ2-5	.